These 27 T cell receptor beta chains share one sample of origin, sequenced in a study of T cell responses to AZD1222 COVID-19 vaccine. Only in-frame clones appear in the TCRdb table, and some are missing; sequencing was by immunoSEQ multiplex PCR. The sample has about 120,000 clones; around 92% are singletons. This specimen was peripheral blood, taken on day 0 of AZD1222 vaccination. Every receptor here comes from an adult in good health.

The V gene is TRBV5-5, the J gene TRBJ2-7, with 9 bases lining up with TRBD1. This CDR3 spans 14 amino acids. Trimming took 3 bases from V and 1 from J; bases not matched to a gene: 2. In germline, CDR1 is SGHKS, CDR2 YYEKEE (reference sequence). This chain's CDR3 is CASSSGTGSYEQYF. CDR3 in DNA: TGTGCCAGCAGCTCCGGGACAGGGTCCTACGAGCAGTACTTC.

This sequence joins TRBV7-2 and TRBJ2-3; 8 bases match TRBD2. Trimming at V came to 3 bases and at J to 3 bases, leaving 8 bases not matched to a gene. Germline loops: CDR1 SGHTA, CDR2 FQGNSA. This CDR3 spans 16 amino acids. The CDR3 DNA follows: TGTGCCAGCAGCTTGTTGGGCGGGGGGAGAACAGATACGCAGTATTTT. Protein sequence: CASSLLGGGRTDTQYF.

J is TRBJ1-5 and V is TRBV6-5; D is undetermined. CDR3 length: 14 residues. V gave up 6 bases and J gave up 2 bases, with 11 bases separating them. Germline-derived CDR1 and CDR2 are MNHEY and SVGAGI. The CDR3 region is CASRAGLGNQPQHF. DNA for the CDR3: TGTGCCAGCAGGGCTGGTTTGGGCAATCAGCCCCAGCATTTT.

There are a few counts of this clone. The gene calls are TRBV7-2 and TRBJ2-7, with D perhaps matching TRBD1 (6 bases). The CDR3 has 14 residues. Germline V CDR1 and CDR2: SGHTA, FQGNSA. V was cut by 5 bases and J by 6 bases, with 17 bases left in between. CDR3 loop: CASSQHRDKGEQYF. The CDR3, as DNA: TGTGCCAGCAGCCAGCACAGGGATAAAGGCGAGCAGTACTTC.

The chain uses TRBV28 and TRBJ2-2, with 10 bases fitting TRBD1. Trimming cost V 7 bases and J 5 bases; bases outside gene matches: 4. The CDR3 sequence is 14 residues long. CDR1 is MDHEN, CDR2 SYDVKM, per germline. The CDR3 loop reads CASNTGQGTGELFF. The CDR3 DNA is TGTGCCAGCAATACGGGACAGGGGACCGGGGAGCTGTTTTTT.

The chain recombines TRBV7-9 with TRBJ2-1; 7 nucleotides line up with TRBD1. There are 13 residues in the CDR3. V lost 3 bases, J lost 7 bases, and 3 bases stayed unmatched. CDR1 and CDR2 (germline): SEHNR, FQNEAQ (reference sequence). The CDR3 nucleotides read TGTGCCAGCAGCTTGACAGGGTTTAATGAGCAGTTCTTC. Protein sequence: CASSLTGFNEQFF.

J is TRBJ1-2 and V is TRBV6-5; D is possibly TRBD1 (5 bases). The CDR3 length is 14 residues. The germline V gene has CDR1 MNHEY and CDR2 SVGAGI. V lost 1 base and J lost 7, with 13 bases in between. The CDR3 region is CASSYFKGTSGYTF. CDR3 DNA sequence: TGTGCCAGCAGTTACTTTAAGGGGACGAGTGGCTACACCTTC.

The chain couples TRBV29-1 to TRBJ2-7; no firm D call. CDR1 SQVTM and CDR2 ANQGSEA come from the germline V gene. V lost 0 bases and J lost 6, with 12 bases in between. There are 13 residues in the CDR3. DNA for the CDR3: TGCAGCGTTGAAGACAGCGTACGAGGCGAGCAGTACTTC. Its translation: CSVEDSVRGEQYF.

The J gene is TRBJ2-3, the V gene TRBV13, with 7 bases identical to TRBD1. J lost 9 bases, V lost 6 bases, and 12 bases had no gene match. This CDR3 contains 14 residues. Germline-derived CDR1 and CDR2 are PRHDT and FYEKMQ (reference sequence). The CDR3 reads CASRDRSPRGTQYF. CDR3 DNA sequence: TGTGCCAGCAGGGACAGGTCGCCGAGGGGAACGCAGTATTTT.

This chain links TRBV28 with TRBJ1-5; the D is unclear. This CDR3 has 11 amino acids. Trimming shortened V by 5 bases and J by 9 bases, and 8 bases separated the two germline ends. Germline V lookup: CDR1 MDHEN, CDR2 SYDVKM. As DNA, the CDR3 is TGTGCCAGCAGTGCGTGGCGGCCCCAGCATTTT. As protein: CASSAWRPQHF. Drawing the rest from reference TRBV28 and TRBJ1-5, the complete variable domain is DVKVTQSSRYLVKRTGEKVFLECVQDMDHENMFWYRQDPGLGLRLIYFSYDVKMKEKGDIPEGYSVSREKKERFSLILESASTNQTSMYLCASSAWRPQHFGDGTRLSIL.

The rearrangement links TRBV4-3 to TRBJ1-2; D might be TRBD1 (5 bases). Germline values: CDR1 LGHNA, CDR2 YSLEER. CDR3 length: 18 amino acids. Trimming cost V 0 bases and J 4 bases, with 21 bases left between them. The CDR3 sequence is CASSQESQEPRPLYGYTF. CDR3 nucleotide sequence: TGCGCCAGCAGCCAAGAGTCACAGGAACCTCGCCCCCTCTATGGCTACACCTTC.

The DNA for the CDR3 is TGTGCCAGCAGCGACCCTAGCGGGGGGTCCTACGAGCAGTACTTC. The encoded protein is CASSDPSGGSYEQYF. This chain links TRBV5-5 with TRBJ2-7; 11 nucleotides align to TRBD2. Germline V lookup: CDR1 SGHKS, CDR2 YYEKEE (reference sequence). The length of the CDR3 is 15 residues. The ends lost 4 bases at V and 1 base at J; junction bases unmatched: 4.

The rearrangement links TRBV18 to TRBJ1-1, with D hard to call. The CDR3 runs to 14 residues. Germline CDR1 is KGHSH and CDR2 is LQKENI. Trimming took 3 bases from V and 4 from J, leaving 12 bases between them. The CDR3 DNA reads as TGTGCCAGCTCACCGACCGGGTTGGGCACTGAAGCTTTCTTT. It encodes CASSPTGLGTEAFF.

The count of this clone is one. The chain has TRBV6-1 and TRBJ1-5, with 7 bases lining up with TRBD1. Germline V gives CDR1 MNHNS, CDR2 SASEGT. The ends lost 2 bases at V and 4 bases at J; junction bases unmatched: 11. This CDR3 is built from 17 residues. Here the CDR3 reads CASSENIGGARNQPQHF. The CDR3 nucleotides read TGTGCCAGCAGTGAAAATATAGGGGGCGCGAGAAATCAGCCCCAGCATTTT.

The rearrangement links TRBV28 to TRBJ2-7; 12 bases fit TRBD2. Germline CDR1 reads MDHEN; CDR2 reads SYDVKM. This CDR3 has 17 amino acids. J gave up 4 bases and V 8 bases, and 15 bases lay outside the gene matches. CDR3 nucleotide sequence: TGTGCCAGCCACTTTTCTAGCGGGAGGGCCGTTCAATACGAGCAGTACTTC. Its translation is CASHFSSGRAVQYEQYF.

V and J are TRBV10-3 and TRBJ1-5, with D perhaps matching TRBD1 (5 bases). Between the trimmed V and J ends, which lost 6 bases and 7 bases, there was a span of 13 bases. CDR3 size: 13 residues. CDR1 is ENHRY, CDR2 SYGVKD, per germline. This chain's CDR3 is CAISPTGGQPQHF. DNA of the CDR3: TGTGCCATCAGCCCGACGGGGGGGCAGCCCCAGCATTTT.

This clone came up a few times. The V call is TRBV29-1, the J call TRBJ1-6; D remains ambiguous. Germline CDR1 is SQVTM and CDR2 is ANQGSEA. This CDR3 is 14 amino acids long. Trimming removed 5 bases from V and 0 bases from J, with 8 bases in between. CDR3 sequence: CSVTTSSYNSPLHF. CDR3 nucleotides: TGCAGCGTTACGACGAGCTCCTATAATTCACCCCTCCACTTT.

In its sample, this clone was seen a few times. The chain recombines TRBV5-1 with TRBJ2-5, with a tentative D call TRBD1 (5 bases). V was pared by 4 bases and J by 2 bases, with 12 bases between. The CDR3 runs to 14 residues. Germline CDR1 and CDR2: SGHRS and YFSETQ. DNA for the CDR3: TGCGCCAGCAGCGTGCCAGGGCAGCAAGAGACCCAGTACTTC. Translation gives CASSVPGQQETQYF.

The rearrangement links TRBV19 to TRBJ2-4; D is possibly TRBD1 (5 bases). The V end lost 0 bases, the J end lost 0 bases, and 18 bases lay between the germline ends. This CDR3 region has 19 residues. The germline V gene has CDR1 LNHDA and CDR2 SQIVND (reference sequence). DNA of the CDR3: TGTGCCAGTAGTATAGATACAAACCCCCCAGGGCTAGCCAAAAACATTCAGTACTTC. It is translated as CASSIDTNPPGLAKNIQYF.

This clone was seen once. The chain recombines TRBV27 with TRBJ2-7, with 10 bases that match TRBD1. The ends lost 5 bases at V and 5 bases at J; junction bases unmatched: 9. Germline V CDR1 and CDR2: MNHEY, SMNVEV (reference sequence). This CDR3 spans 15 amino acids. For the CDR3, the DNA is TGTGCCAGCAGTCCGGTTGGGACAGGGGACCACGAGCAGTACTTC. Translation: CASSPVGTGDHEQYF.

In its sample, this clone was seen once. This sequence joins TRBV5-1 and TRBJ1-1; D is unresolved. This CDR3 contains 12 residues. The ends were cut back, 4 bases at V and 7 bases at J, with 11 bases in the middle. Per germline, CDR1 SGHRS and CDR2 YFSETQ. The CDR3 coding sequence is TGCGCCAGCAGCCCCGAGGGATTTGAAGCTTTCTTT. It specifies CASSPEGFEAFF.

The rearrangement joins TRBV7-6 to TRBJ1-5; D remains unclear. Trimming removed 1 base from V and 0 bases from J, with 7 bases in between. Germline CDR1 and CDR2: SGHVS and FNYEAQ. The CDR3 runs to 15 residues. The CDR3 is CASSLEADSNQPQHF. For the CDR3, the DNA is TGTGCCAGCAGCTTAGAGGCAGATAGCAATCAGCCCCAGCATTTT.

The chain is built from TRBV15 and TRBJ2-7; 8 bases are shared with TRBD1. Losses at the gene ends were 3 bases for V and 2 bases for J; bases not matched to a gene: 3. The CDR3 length is 14 residues. Germline values: CDR1 LNHNV, CDR2 YYDKDF (reference sequence). This CDR3 is CATSRRQGTYEQYF. The CDR3 DNA reads as TGTGCCACCAGCAGGAGACAGGGGACCTACGAGCAGTACTTC.

The V call is TRBV7-2, the J call TRBJ2-2; 8 positions match TRBD2. J was trimmed by 6 bases and V by 5 bases; bases with no gene match: 8. Germline loops: CDR1 SGHTA, CDR2 FQGNSA. The CDR3 is 15 residues long. CDR3 region: CASSAGTSRSGELFF. CDR3 nucleotide sequence: TGTGCCAGCAGCGCAGGGACTAGTCGGTCCGGGGAGCTGTTTTTT.

V gene TRBV7-9 combines with J gene TRBJ1-6; D not certain. This CDR3 is 13 amino acids long. Trimming took 0 bases from V and 7 from J, leaving 4 bases between them. Looked up from germline, CDR1 is SEHNR and CDR2 is FQNEAQ (reference sequence). The CDR3 sequence: CASSLAGNSPLHF. CDR3 sequence (DNA): TGTGCCAGCAGCTTAGCGGGGAATTCACCCCTCCACTTT.

The chain employs TRBV18 and TRBJ2-7, with D maybe TRBD1 (6 bases). Germline CDR1 KGHSH, CDR2 LQKENI. The CDR3 sequence is 14 residues long. Trimming left V 1 base short and J 5 bases short, with 12 bases between. The CDR3 DNA is TGTGCCAGCTCACCACGATACAGGGCCGACGAGCAGTACTTC. This encodes CASSPRYRADEQYF.

The chain combines TRBV5-1 with TRBJ1-2; 10 positions match TRBD1. Germline V lookup: CDR1 SGHRS, CDR2 YFSETQ. CDR3 length: 18 residues. Trimming cost V 0 bases and J 3 bases; bases outside gene matches: 11. CDR3 DNA: TGCGCCAGCAGCTTGGGATCCCCTCGGACAGGGGGGGACTATGGCTACACCTTC. Protein product: CASSLGSPRTGGDYGYTF.